This T cell receptor beta chain derives from a study of shared clonotypes between healthy human individuals. Study-wide results and limits: Naive subsets generally had larger estimated richness than memory subsets. Sharing across four donors was seen in 4% to 5% of naive CD4 clonotypes.

V lost 0 bases and J lost 2; bases outside the gene matches: 1. The germline gives CDR1 SGHTA, CDR2 FQGNSA. This CDR3 is built from 14 residues. CD45RO-negative, CCR7-selected cells formed the naive CD8 fraction, which excluded terminally differentiated effector memory CD45RA+ cells. Generated by immunoSEQ multiplex PCR, the TCRdb table keeps only in-frame clones and is missing some. Of 2 million to 2.5 million clones listed, about 95% are singletons. With respect to this clone: Its specificity is unknown. The same CDR3 also results from other DNA sequences found in this sample.

Source material: naive CD8+ T cells sorted from blood. The V and J genes are TRBV7-2 and TRBJ2-7; 7 positions match TRBD2. The clonotype comes from a man aged 18 to 30 in good health. The CDR3 spells CASSLAGGAYEQYF. CDR3 in DNA: TGTGCCAGCAGCTTAGCGGGAGGGGCCTACGAGCAGTACTTC.